This T cell receptor (beta chain) was observed in a study of T cell responses to AZD1222 COVID-19 vaccine. Study observations and caveats: Donor demographics were predominantly white British with a female majority; clonal diversity may be underestimated. Of the AZD1222 recipients, only 6 or 7 were seropositive at baseline.

The repertoire was sequenced with immunoSEQ multiplex PCR; TCRdb's copy has only in-frame clones and lacks some. There are 75,000 to 100,000 clones in the sample; around 89% occur only once, and 8.4% lies in the top ten. Concerning this clone itself: What it binds is unknown.

The TCR sequence derives from an adult in good health. The specimen was peripheral blood, collected on day 0 of AZD1222 vaccination.

CDR3 protein: CASSLSEGYYNSPLHF. The DNA for the CDR3 is TGTGCCAGCAGCTTAAGTGAGGGATACTATAATTCACCCCTCCACTTT. This chain uses TRBV7-2 with TRBJ1-6; D unclear. The CDR3 sequence is 16 residues long. In germline, CDR1 is SGHTA, CDR2 FQGNSA. With 2 bases removed from V and 3 bases from J, the gap between germline ends came to 11 bases.